This T cell receptor (beta chain) was identified during a study of blood T cell repertoires in COVID-19 (dated by TCRdb to about 2020). Regarding the study in general: Samples from collaborators originated in the United States, Italy and Spain and spanned both the acute and convalescent phases of COVID-19. The prospective study material was composed of cDNA or gDNA derived from T cells, B-cell-depleted T cells, or PBMCs. The dataset comprised deeply sampled blood TCRbeta repertoires from subjects exposed to, actively infected with, or recovered from COVID-19. A freely available public database, intended as a resource for researchers studying the immune response to SARS-CoV-2, is where the repertoires were released. The samples were drawn from the first 160 participants of the ongoing ImmuneRACE study and from more than 1,000 subjects provided by 6 global collaborators. Nearly every sample came with metadata listing a de-identified subject ID, COVID-19 status, age in years and sex. Where HLA class I and class II types were available, the types were taken from metadata supplied by the sample provider, not from assay-based typing.

In the prospective study, participants were 18 to 89 years old, resided in fewer than 25 geographic areas of the United States, and were enrolled through a virtual design. To assign participants to cohorts, the prospective study relied on clinical history that participants themselves reported in a screening survey and a study questionnaire. Recovered participants in ImmuneRACE Cohort 3 were defined as having two consecutive negative NP/OP PCR tests, clearance from a healthcare professional, or resolution of symptoms. Each participant in the prospective study had whole blood, serum and a nasopharyngeal or oropharyngeal swab collected by mobile phlebotomists. Additional blood draws and questionnaires over an approximately 2-month period could optionally be provided by prospective study participants. Before DNA extraction, prospective study blood samples were shipped either frozen or at room temperature.

The immunoSEQ Assay, a bias-controlled multiplex PCR, was used to amplify TCRbeta CDR3 regions from genomic DNA. In the original analysis: The number of nucleated cells in each sample was estimated from the amplification of reference gene primers within the assay. To quantify the absolute abundance of each unique TCRbeta CDR3 rearrangement, sequence reads were collapsed and filtered. For each sample, productive Simpson clonality was calculated as the square root of Simpson's diversity index across productive rearrangements. The immuneACCESS repertoire file appears here via TCRdb, limited to in-frame rearrangements. These files lack a portion of the clones; in checked studies, under half of the deficit traces to unresolved V genes, and the cause of the others is not known. V, J and clone size reflect that table, while D and trimming were determined from the DNA. The sample includes a few hundred thousand clones, with 88% observed a single time. 1.8% of the sample is taken by the ten largest.

Comment on this clone: Its recognized antigen is unknown. No qualities accompany the bases; no much larger clone lies one base away. The sample has other DNA sequences that encode this CDR3 too.

The paper as a whole reports these results and caveats: How much clinical and demographic metadata was included differed by source and by participant, and the metadata was provided uncurated.

The CDR3, from cysteine to phenylalanine, totals 13 residues. The retained sequence is limited to the CDR3, 39 bases, with the frame set at the first base. Trimming takes 7 bases from V and 2 bases from J, and the germline ends sit 11 bases apart. The germline V gene sets CDR1 to SNHLY and CDR2 to FYNNEI. The material sequenced was PBMCs or T cells enriched from blood (not recorded which). In this chain, TRBV2 is recombined with TRBJ1-1; the D segment could be TRBD1, given 5 matching bases. The clonotype originates from a woman aged 40 to 55 who had recovered from COVID-19. The DNA reads TGTGCCAGCACCGCAGGGCCCAACACTGAAGCTTTCTTT. It specifies CASTAGPNTEAFF.